These T cell receptor beta chains were read from a single sample in a study of naive and memory T cell subsets. TCRdb reprocessed the UMI-ligation and nested PCR reads with MiXCR, giving one entry per CDR3 protein. The profile shows 130,000 to 150,000 distinct CDR3 sequences, around 15% of them singletons. The sequenced sample consisted of naive CD4+ T cells from blood. Receptor source: a human donor in good health. CDR3s include the opening cysteine and the closing phenylalanine or tryptophan. Fields, in order: clone size, CDR3 length, J gene, V gene, D gene, CDR3 DNA, CDR3 protein. The D gene is left open where the match is weak. Part of the rows lack a size; the others show once, few, many or a class for expanded clones.

>NA|15|TRBJ1-2|TRBV3-1|NA
TGTGCCAGCAGCCAAGACCTGGGCGGGAGCTATGGCTACACCTTC
CASSQDLGGSYGYTF
>NA|14|TRBJ1-6|TRBV20-1|NA
TGCAGTGCTAGGCCGGGACACCAGAATTCACCCCTCCACTTT
CSARPGHQNSPLHF
>NA|16|TRBJ2-1|TRBV29-1|NA
TGCAGCGTTGAAGTGGGCTATTACAGATCCTACAATGAGCAGTTCTTC
CSVEVGYYRSYNEQFF
>NA|17|TRBJ2-3|TRBV7-3|TRBD2
TGTGCCAGCAGCTTATGGTCCGGGAGGGCCGGCGCATATACGCAGTATTTT
CASSLWSGRAGAYTQYF
>NA|14|TRBJ2-3|TRBV20-1|TRBD2
TGCAGTGCTGGGAGGACTAGCGGGAGAAATACGCAGTATTTT
CSAGRTSGRNTQYF
>NA|13|TRBJ1-1|TRBV29-1|TRBD1
TGCAGCGTTGAACCGGACAGGGCCACTGAAGCTTTCTTT
CSVEPDRATEAFF
>few|13|TRBJ1-1|TRBV27|NA
TGTGCCAGCAGAAGGACGGAGAACACTGAAGCTTTCTTT
CASRRTENTEAFF
>few|15|TRBJ1-1|TRBV2|NA
TGTGCCAGCAGTGAGCGCAGGGCACAGAACACTGAAGCTTTCTTT
CASSERRAQNTEAFF
>few|16|TRBJ1-2|TRBV7-2|TRBD1
TGTGCCAGCAGCTTAAGGGGGACAGGGGGCGACTATGGCTACACCTTC
CASSLRGTGGDYGYTF
>many|12|TRBJ2-1|TRBV4-2|NA
TGTGCCAGCAGCCAAGTTTCCGATGAGCAGTTCTTC
CASSQVSDEQFF
>few|13|TRBJ2-7|TRBV30|NA
TGTGCCTGGACTGGGAGGCAGTCCTACGAGCAGTACTTC
CAWTGRQSYEQYF
>few|16|TRBJ2-2|TRBV28|NA
TGTGCCAGCAGTTTATCGGGACGCGCGAACACCGGGGAGCTGTTTTTT
CASSLSGRANTGELFF
>NA|16|TRBJ2-5|TRBV7-2|TRBD2
TGTGCCAGCAGCCTTAGCGGGACCGGGGGCCAAGAGACCCAGTACTTC
CASSLSGTGGQETQYF
>many|14|TRBJ2-5|TRBV5-1|NA
TGCGCCAGCAGCTCCTGGACAGACCAAGAGACCCAGTACTTC
CASSSWTDQETQYF
>NA|18|TRBJ2-4|TRBV11-2|NA
TGTGCCAGCAGCCCGCAGTTGATGGGGGCTGGAGCCAAAAACATTCAGTACTTC
CASSPQLMGAGAKNIQYF
>few|16|TRBJ1-6|TRBV10-3|TRBD1
TGTGCCATCAGTGTTTCAGGGGGCGTCGATAATTCACCCCTCCACTTT
CAISVSGGVDNSPLHF
>few|16|TRBJ1-2|TRBV6-2/TRBV6-3|TRBD1
TGTGCCAGCAGTTACTCGAGGACAGGGTTTGGCTATGGCTACACCTTC
CASSYSRTGFGYGYTF
>NA|14|TRBJ1-3|TRBV25-1|NA
TGTGCCAGCAGTCTTTGGACAGCCGGAGGCACCATATATTTT
CASSLWTAGGTIYF
>few|15|TRBJ1-1|TRBV12-3/TRBV12-4|TRBD1
TGTGCCAGCAGTAGAGCAGGGGGCTCGTTCACTGAAGCTTTCTTT
CASSRAGGSFTEAFF
>many|15|TRBJ2-1|TRBV2|TRBD2
TGTGCCAGCAGTGTCCGGGGACTAGTCCTCAATGAGCAGTTCTTC
CASSVRGLVLNEQFF
>NA|16|TRBJ2-1|TRBV6-6|NA
TGTGCCAGCAGTTCCCTCCTACTGACAGGAAACGATAAGCAGTTCTTC
CASSSLLLTGNDKQFF
>once|15|TRBJ2-1|TRBV28|NA
TGTGCCAGCACCAGTACTAGGGGAACTTACAATGAGCAGTTCTTC
CASTSTRGTYNEQFF
>few|14|TRBJ1-1|TRBV11-1|NA
TGTGCCAGCAGCGTGACCCTGCCGGACACTGAAGCTTTCTTT
CASSVTLPDTEAFF
>NA|11|TRBJ2-3|TRBV30|NA
TGTGCCTGGAGTGTACTGGATACGCAGTATTTT
CAWSVLDTQYF
>many|14|TRBJ2-1|TRBV6-1|TRBD1
TGTGCCAGCACCAGGGACAGAGCGTACAATGAGCAGTTCTTC
CASTRDRAYNEQFF
>many|17|TRBJ2-3|TRBV18|NA
TGTGCCAGCTCACCACCCCAAGTGGGGAGAACGACAGATACGCAGTATTTT
CASSPPQVGRTTDTQYF
>few|12|TRBJ2-1|TRBV11-3|NA
TGTGCCAGCAGTACAAGGGGGGGAGAGCAGTTCTTC
CASSTRGGEQFF
>few|15|TRBJ2-1|TRBV19|NA
TGTGCCAGTAGTATTCTAATGCGGGATTACAATGAGCAGTTCTTC
CASSILMRDYNEQFF
>few|14|TRBJ2-7|TRBV20-1|NA
TGCAGTGCTCCCGCCTATGTCCCCTTCTACGAGCAGTACTTC
CSAPAYVPFYEQYF
>NA|17|TRBJ2-3|TRBV4-1|NA
TGCGCCAGCAGCCCCGCGGCGGCAACCTCTAGCACAGATACGCAGTATTTT
CASSPAAATSSTDTQYF
>NA|16|TRBJ2-3|TRBV5-1|NA
TGCGCCAGCAGCTTGGGTGTGCGTAAGTTTGCAGATACGCAGTATTTT
CASSLGVRKFADTQYF
>NA|16|TRBJ2-1|TRBV5-4|TRBD2
TGTGCCAGCAGCCCGATACTAGCGGGACTCTACAATGAGCAGTTCTTC
CASSPILAGLYNEQFF
>few|16|TRBJ2-7|TRBV6-5|NA
TGTGCCAGCAGTTACTTGTTGGACCAGGGAGTTAGGGAGCAGTACTTC
CASSYLLDQGVREQYF
>few|13|TRBJ1-1|TRBV3-1|NA
TGTGCCAGCAGCCCCGGGGGGCTTCCTGAAGCTTTCTTT
CASSPGGLPEAFF
>NA|13|TRBJ2-5|TRBV18|NA
TGTGCCAGCTCACCGACAAGAGAAGAGACCCAGTACTTC
CASSPTREETQYF
>few|13|TRBJ1-2|TRBV3-1|NA
TGTGCCAGCAGCCACACAGGCAACTATGGCTACACCTTC
CASSHTGNYGYTF
>NA|15|TRBJ1-6|TRBV10-3|NA
TGTGCCATCAAGTCTAGCTCGGGTGCGAATTCACCCCTCCACTTT
CAIKSSSGANSPLHF
>few|14|TRBJ2-7|TRBV28|TRBD2
TGTGCCAGCGGGACCGGGACTAGCGTGTACGAGCAGTACTTC
CASGTGTSVYEQYF
>few|16|TRBJ1-6|TRBV5-5|NA
TGTGCCAGCAGGTCGTCCTCACCTTGGAATAATTCACCCCTCCACTTT
CASRSSSPWNNSPLHF
>NA|15|TRBJ2-7|TRBV12-3/TRBV12-4|TRBD2
TGTGCCAGCAGTCCTGCGGGACTAACTACCTACGAGCAGTACTTC
CASSPAGLTTYEQYF
>NA|16|TRBJ2-3|TRBV27|TRBD2
TGTGCCAGCAGCCGGACTAGCGGGAGCTTCCCAGATACGCAGTATTTT
CASSRTSGSFPDTQYF
>few|14|TRBJ1-6|TRBV4-3|NA
TGCGCCAGCAGCCCCACAGACTATAATTCACCCCTCCACTTT
CASSPTDYNSPLHF
>NA|16|TRBJ2-1|TRBV7-2|TRBD2
TGTGCCAGCAGCTTAGAGTGGGAGGGATCATACAATGAGCAGTTCTTC
CASSLEWEGSYNEQFF
>few|13|TRBJ1-1|TRBV27|TRBD1
TGTGCCAGCAGAGGGACAGGAAGGACTGAAGCTTTCTTT
CASRGTGRTEAFF
>NA|15|TRBJ2-1|TRBV20-1|TRBD2
TGCAGTGCGGCGCCTGGACTAGCGGTGAACAATGAGCAGTTCTTC
CSAAPGLAVNNEQFF
>few|14|TRBJ2-4|TRBV6-6|NA
TGTGCCAGCAGTTACTCTCCGGACAGTAACATTCAGTACTTC
CASSYSPDSNIQYF
>few|16|TRBJ2-1|TRBV20-1|NA
TGCAGTGCTAGAGATGTCAGGTCCGGCAACTACAATGAGCAGTTCTTC
CSARDVRSGNYNEQFF
>once|14|TRBJ2-7|TRBV10-3|NA
TGTGCCATCAGTGAAAAGGAAAGCTCCTACGAGCAGTACTTC
CAISEKESSYEQYF
>many|12|TRBJ2-5|TRBV28|NA
TGTGCCAGCAAAACTCCCCTCGAGACCCAGTACTTC
CASKTPLETQYF
>few|12|TRBJ2-1|TRBV20-1|NA
TGCAGTGCTAGCCCCCCCGGACCCGAGCAGTTCTTC
CSASPPGPEQFF
>NA|12|TRBJ2-7|TRBV12-3/TRBV12-4|TRBD1
TGTGCCAGCAGGCCACAGGGGGCCGAGCAGTACTTC
CASRPQGAEQYF
>NA|14|TRBJ2-4|TRBV28|TRBD1
TGTGCCAGCAGTCCCGGGACAGGGGAAAACATTCAGTACTTC
CASSPGTGENIQYF